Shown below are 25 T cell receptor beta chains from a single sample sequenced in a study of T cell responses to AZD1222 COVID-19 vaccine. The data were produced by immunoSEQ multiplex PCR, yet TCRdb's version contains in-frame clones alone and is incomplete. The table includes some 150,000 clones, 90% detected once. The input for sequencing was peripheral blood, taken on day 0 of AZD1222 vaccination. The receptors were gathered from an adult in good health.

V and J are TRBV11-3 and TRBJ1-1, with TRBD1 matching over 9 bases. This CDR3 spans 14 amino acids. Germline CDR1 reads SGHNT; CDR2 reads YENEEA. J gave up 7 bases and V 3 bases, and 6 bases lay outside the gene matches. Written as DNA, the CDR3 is TGTGCCAGCAGCTTCAACAGGGGGCGGGTTGAAGCTTTCTTT. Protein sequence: CASSFNRGRVEAFF. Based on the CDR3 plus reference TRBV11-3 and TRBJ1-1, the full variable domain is EAGVVQSPRYKIIEKKQPVAFWCNPISGHNTLYWYLQNLGQGPELLIRYENEEAVDDSQLPKDRFSAERLKGVDSTLKIQPAELGDSAVYLCASSFNRGRVEAFFGQGTRLTVV.

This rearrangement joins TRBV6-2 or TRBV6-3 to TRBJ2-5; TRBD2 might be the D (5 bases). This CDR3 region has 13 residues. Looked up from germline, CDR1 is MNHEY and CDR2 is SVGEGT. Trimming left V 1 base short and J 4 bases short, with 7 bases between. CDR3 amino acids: CASSYWAGETQYF. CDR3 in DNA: TGTGCCAGCAGTTACTGGGCGGGAGAGACCCAGTACTTC.

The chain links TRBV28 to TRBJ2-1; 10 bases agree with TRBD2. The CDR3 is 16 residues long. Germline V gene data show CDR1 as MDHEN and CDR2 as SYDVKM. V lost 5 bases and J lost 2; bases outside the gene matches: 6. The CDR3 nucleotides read TGTGCCAGCAGTCCTAGCGGGAGTTCACCCTACAATGAGCAGTTCTTC. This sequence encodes CASSPSGSSPYNEQFF.

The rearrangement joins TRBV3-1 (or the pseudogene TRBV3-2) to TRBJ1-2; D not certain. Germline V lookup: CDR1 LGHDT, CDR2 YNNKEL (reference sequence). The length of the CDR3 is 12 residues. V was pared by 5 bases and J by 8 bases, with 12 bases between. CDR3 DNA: TGTGCCAGCAGCGGGTACCGTCCGGGCTACACCTTC. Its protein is CASSGYRPGYTF.

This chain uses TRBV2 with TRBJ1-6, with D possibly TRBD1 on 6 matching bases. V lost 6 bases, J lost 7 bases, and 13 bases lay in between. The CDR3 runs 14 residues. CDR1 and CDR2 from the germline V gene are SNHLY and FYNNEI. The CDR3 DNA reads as TGTGCCAGCAGCCTAGACAGGTCCAATTCACCCCTCCACTTT. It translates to CASSLDRSNSPLHF.

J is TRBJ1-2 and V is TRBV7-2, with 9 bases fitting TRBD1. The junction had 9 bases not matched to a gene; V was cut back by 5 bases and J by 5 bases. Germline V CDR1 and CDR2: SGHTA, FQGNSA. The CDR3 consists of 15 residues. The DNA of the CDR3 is TGTGCCAGCAGCCCGGGGAACAGGGGGCTTTATGGCTACACCTTC. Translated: CASSPGNRGLYGYTF. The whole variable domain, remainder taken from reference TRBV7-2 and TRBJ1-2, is GAGVSQSPSNKVTEKGKDVELRCDPISGHTALYWYRQSLGQGLEFLIYFQGNSAPDKSGLPSDRFSAERTGGSVSTLTIQRTQQEDSAVYLCASSPGNRGLYGYTFGSGTRLTVV.

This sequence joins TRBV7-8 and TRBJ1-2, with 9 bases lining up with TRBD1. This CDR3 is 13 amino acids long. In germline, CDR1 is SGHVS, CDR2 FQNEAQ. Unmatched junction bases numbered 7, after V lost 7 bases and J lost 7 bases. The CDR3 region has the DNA TGTGCCAGCACTACACAGGGGGCCTTTGGCTACACCTTC. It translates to CASTTQGAFGYTF.

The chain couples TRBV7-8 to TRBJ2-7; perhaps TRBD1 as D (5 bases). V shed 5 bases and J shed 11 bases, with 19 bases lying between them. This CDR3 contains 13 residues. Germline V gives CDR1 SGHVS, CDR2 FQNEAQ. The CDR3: CASSPMGLPVEYF. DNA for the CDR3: TGTGCCAGCAGCCCCATGGGGCTACCAGTAGAGTACTTC.

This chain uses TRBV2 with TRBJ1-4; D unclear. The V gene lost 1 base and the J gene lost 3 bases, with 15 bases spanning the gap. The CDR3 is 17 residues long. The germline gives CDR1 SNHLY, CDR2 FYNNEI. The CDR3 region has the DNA TGTGCCAGCAGTGAAGGCCCCCTTATTCAACCTAATGAAAAACTGTTTTTT. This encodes CASSEGPLIQPNEKLFF.

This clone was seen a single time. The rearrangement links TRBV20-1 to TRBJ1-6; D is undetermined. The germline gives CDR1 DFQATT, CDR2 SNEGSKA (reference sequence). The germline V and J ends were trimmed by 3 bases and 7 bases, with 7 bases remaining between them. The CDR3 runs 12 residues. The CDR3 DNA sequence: TGCAGTGCTAGTCCCGGGAATTCACCCCTCCACTTT. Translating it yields CSASPGNSPLHF.

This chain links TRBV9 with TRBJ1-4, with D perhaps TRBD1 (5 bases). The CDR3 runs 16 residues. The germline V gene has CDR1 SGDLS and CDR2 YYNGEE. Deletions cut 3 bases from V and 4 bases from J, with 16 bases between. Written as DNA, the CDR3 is TGTGCCAGCAGCGCCAGGGCCCAGGCGGGTAATGAAAAACTGTTTTTT. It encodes CASSARAQAGNEKLFF.

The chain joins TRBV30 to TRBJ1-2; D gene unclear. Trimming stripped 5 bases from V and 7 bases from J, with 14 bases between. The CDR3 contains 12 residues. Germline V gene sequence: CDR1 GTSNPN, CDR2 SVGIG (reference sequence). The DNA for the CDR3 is TGTGCCTGGTTTTCCGTGCAAGGTGGCTACACCTTC. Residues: CAWFSVQGGYTF. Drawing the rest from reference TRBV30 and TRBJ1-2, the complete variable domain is SQTIHQWPATLVQPVGSPLSLECTVEGTSNPNLYWYRQAAGRGLQLLFYSVGIGQISSEVPQNLSASRPQDRQFILSSKKLLLSDSGFYLCAWFSVQGGYTFGSGTRLTVV.

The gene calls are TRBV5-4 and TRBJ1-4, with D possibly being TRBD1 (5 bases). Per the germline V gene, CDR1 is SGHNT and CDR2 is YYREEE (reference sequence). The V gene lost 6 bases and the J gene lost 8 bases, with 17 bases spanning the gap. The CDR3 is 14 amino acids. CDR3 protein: CASTIGDMEEKLFF. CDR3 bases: TGTGCCAGCACGATAGGGGATATGGAAGAAAAACTGTTTTTT.

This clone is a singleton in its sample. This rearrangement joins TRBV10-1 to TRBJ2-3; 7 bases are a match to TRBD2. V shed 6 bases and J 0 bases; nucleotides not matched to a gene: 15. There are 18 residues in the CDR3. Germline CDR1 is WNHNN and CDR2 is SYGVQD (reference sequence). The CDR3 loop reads CASRVRDYPGPSTDTQYF. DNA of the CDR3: TGCGCCAGCAGGGTCAGGGACTACCCGGGACCTAGCACAGATACGCAGTATTTT.

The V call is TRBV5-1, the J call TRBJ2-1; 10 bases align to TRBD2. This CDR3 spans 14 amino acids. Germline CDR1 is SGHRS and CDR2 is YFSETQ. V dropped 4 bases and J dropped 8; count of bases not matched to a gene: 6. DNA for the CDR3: TGCGCCAGCAGCACGGGACTAGCGAACCATGAGCAGTTCTTC. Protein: CASSTGLANHEQFF.

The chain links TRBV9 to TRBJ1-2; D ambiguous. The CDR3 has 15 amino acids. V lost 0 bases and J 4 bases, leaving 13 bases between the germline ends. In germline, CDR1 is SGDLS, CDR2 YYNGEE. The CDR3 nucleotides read TGTGCCAGCAGCGTAGCTACGAGTGTGATCTATGGCTACACCTTC. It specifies CASSVATSVIYGYTF.

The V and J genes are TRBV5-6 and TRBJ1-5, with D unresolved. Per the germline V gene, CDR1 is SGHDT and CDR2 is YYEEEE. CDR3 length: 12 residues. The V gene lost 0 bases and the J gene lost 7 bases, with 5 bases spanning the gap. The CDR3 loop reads CASSLAGQPQHF. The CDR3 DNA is TGTGCCAGCAGCTTGGCGGGGCAGCCCCAGCATTTT. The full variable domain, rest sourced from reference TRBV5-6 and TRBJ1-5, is DAGVTQSPTHLIKTRGQQVTLRCSPKSGHDTVSWYQQALGQGPQFIFQYYEEEERQRGNFPDRFSGHQFPNYSSELNVNALLLGDSALYLCASSLAGQPQHFGDGTRLSIL.

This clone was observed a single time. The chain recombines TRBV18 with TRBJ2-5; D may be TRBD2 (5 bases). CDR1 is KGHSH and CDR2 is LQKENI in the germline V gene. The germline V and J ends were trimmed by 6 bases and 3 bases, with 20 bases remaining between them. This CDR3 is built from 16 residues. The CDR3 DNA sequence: TGTGCCAGCTCCAAGGGCCCGGGGTACGGGGAAGAGACCCAGTACTTC. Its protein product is CASSKGPGYGEETQYF.

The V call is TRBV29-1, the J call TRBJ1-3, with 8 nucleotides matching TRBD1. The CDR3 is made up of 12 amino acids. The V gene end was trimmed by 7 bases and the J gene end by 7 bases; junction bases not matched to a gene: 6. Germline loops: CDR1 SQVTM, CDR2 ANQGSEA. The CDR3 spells CSAGQGLNTIYF. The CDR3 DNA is TGCAGCGCTGGACAGGGCTTGAACACCATATATTTT.

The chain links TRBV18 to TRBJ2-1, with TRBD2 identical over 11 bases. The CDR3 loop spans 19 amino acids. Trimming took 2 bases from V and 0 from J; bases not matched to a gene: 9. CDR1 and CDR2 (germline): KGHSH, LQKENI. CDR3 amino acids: CASSPVAGGPISSYNEQFF. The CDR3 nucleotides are TGTGCCAGCTCACCAGTAGCGGGGGGGCCGATAAGCTCCTACAATGAGCAGTTCTTC.

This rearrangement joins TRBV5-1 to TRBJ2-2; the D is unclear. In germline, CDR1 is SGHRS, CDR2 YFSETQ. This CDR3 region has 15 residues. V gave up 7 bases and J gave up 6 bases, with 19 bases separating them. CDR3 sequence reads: CASRAVTTSSGELFF. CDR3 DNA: TGCGCCAGCCGCGCAGTTACTACCTCATCCGGGGAGCTGTTTTTT.

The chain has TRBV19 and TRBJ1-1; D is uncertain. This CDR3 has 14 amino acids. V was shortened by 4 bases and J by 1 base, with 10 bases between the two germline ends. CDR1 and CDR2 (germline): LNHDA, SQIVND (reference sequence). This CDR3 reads CASSTHTGNTEAFF. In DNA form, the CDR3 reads TGTGCCAGTAGTACCCACACCGGGAACACTGAAGCTTTCTTT.

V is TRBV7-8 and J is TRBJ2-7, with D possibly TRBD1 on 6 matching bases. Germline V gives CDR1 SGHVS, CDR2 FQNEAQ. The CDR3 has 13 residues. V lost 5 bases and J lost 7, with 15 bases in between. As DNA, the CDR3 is TGTGCCAGCAGCCCGACCTTAAGGGGGGAGCAGTACTTC. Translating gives CASSPTLRGEQYF.

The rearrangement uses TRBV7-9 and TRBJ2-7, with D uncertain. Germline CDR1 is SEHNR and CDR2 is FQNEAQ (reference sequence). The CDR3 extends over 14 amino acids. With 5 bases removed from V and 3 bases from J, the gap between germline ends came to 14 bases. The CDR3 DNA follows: TGTGCCAGCAGCCGACCCGAGAGAGGCTACGAGCAGTACTTC. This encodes CASSRPERGYEQYF. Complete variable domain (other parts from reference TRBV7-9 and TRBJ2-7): DTGVSQNPRHKITKRGQNVTFRCDPISEHNRLYWYRQTLGQGPEFLTYFQNEAQLEKSRLLSDRFSAERPKGSFSTLEIQRTEQGDSAMYLCASSRPERGYEQYFGPGTRLTVT.

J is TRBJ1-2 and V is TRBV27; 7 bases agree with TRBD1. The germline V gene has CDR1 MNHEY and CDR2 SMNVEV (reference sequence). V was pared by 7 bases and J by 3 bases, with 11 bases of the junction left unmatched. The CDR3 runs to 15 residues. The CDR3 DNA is TGTGCCAGCACCACATTCTACAGGGGAGACTATGGCTACACCTTC. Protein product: CASTTFYRGDYGYTF.